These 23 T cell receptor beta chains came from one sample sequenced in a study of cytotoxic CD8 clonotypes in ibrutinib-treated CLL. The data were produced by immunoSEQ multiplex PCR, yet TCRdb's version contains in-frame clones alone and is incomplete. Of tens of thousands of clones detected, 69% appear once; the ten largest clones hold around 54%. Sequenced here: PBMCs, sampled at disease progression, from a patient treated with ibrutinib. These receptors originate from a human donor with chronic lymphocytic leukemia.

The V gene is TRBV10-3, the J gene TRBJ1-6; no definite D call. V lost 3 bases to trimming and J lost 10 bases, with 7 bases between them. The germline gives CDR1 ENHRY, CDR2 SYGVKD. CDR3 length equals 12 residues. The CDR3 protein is CAISEVESPLHF. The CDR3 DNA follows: TGTGCCATCAGTGAAGTAGAATCACCCCTCCACTTT.

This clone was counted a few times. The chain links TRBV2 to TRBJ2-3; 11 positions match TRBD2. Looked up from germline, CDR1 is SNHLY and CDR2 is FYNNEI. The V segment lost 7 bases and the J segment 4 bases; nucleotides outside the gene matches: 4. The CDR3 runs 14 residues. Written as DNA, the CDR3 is TGTGCCAGCAAAGGGGGACTAGCGGCAGATACGCAGTATTTT. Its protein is CASKGGLAADTQYF.

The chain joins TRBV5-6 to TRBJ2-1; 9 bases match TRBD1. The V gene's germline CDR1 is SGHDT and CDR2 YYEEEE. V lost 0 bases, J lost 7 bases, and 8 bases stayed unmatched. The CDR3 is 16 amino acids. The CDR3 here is CASSLAGQGVLNEQFF. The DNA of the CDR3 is TGTGCCAGCAGCTTGGCGGGACAGGGTGTGTTGAATGAGCAGTTCTTC. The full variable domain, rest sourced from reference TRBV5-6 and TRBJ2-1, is DAGVTQSPTHLIKTRGQQVTLRCSPKSGHDTVSWYQQALGQGPQFIFQYYEEEERQRGNFPDRFSGHQFPNYSSELNVNALLLGDSALYLCASSLAGQGVLNEQFFGPGTRLTVL.

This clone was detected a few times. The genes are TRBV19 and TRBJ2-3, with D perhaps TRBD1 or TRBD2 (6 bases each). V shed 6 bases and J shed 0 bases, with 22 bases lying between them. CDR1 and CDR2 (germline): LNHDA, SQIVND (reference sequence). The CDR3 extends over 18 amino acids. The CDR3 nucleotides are TGTGCCAGTAGCGGAGGCCCGGGGGCCACGAAAAGCACAGATACGCAGTATTTT. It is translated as CASSGGPGATKSTDTQYF.

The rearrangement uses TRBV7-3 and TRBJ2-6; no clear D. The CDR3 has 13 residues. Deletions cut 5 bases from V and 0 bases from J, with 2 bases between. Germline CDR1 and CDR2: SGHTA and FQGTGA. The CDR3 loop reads CASSPSGANVLTF. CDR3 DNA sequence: TGTGCCAGCAGCCCCTCTGGGGCCAACGTCCTGACTTTC.

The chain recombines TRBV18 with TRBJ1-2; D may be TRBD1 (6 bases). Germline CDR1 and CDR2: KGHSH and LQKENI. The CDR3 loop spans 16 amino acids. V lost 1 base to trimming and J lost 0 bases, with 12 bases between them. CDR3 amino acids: CASSPLTGLTNYGYTF. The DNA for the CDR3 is TGTGCCAGCTCACCACTTACAGGGTTAACTAACTATGGCTACACCTTC.

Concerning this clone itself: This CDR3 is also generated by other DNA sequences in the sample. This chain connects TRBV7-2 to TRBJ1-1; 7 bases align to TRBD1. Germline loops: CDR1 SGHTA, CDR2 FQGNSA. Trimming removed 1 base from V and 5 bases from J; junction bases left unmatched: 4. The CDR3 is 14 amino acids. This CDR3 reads CASSLGAGGTEAFF. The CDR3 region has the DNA TGTGCCAGCAGCTTAGGGGCAGGGGGAACTGAAGCTTTCTTT.

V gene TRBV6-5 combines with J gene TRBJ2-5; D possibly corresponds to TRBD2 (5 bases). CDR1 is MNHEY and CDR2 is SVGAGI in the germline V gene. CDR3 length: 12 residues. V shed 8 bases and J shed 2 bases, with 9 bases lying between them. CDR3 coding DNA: TGTGCCAGCGGGAGCTTTCAAGAGACCCAGTACTTC. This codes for CASGSFQETQYF.

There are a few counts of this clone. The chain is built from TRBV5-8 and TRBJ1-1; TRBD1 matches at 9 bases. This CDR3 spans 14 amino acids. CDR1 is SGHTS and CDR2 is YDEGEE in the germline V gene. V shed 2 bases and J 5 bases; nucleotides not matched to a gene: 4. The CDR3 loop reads CASSLGTGTTEAFF. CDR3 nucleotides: TGTGCCAGCAGCTTAGGGACAGGGACTACTGAAGCTTTCTTT.

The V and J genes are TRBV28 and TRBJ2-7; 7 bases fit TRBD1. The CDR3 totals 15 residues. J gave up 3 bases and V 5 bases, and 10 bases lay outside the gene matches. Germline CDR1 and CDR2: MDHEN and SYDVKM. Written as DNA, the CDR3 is TGTGCCAGCAGTACGCCCCGGGACAGCGACTACGAGCAGTACTTC. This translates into CASSTPRDSDYEQYF.

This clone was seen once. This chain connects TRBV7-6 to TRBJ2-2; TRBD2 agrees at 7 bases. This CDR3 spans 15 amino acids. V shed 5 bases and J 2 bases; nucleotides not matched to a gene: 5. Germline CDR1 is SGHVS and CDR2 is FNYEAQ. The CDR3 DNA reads TGTGCCAGCAGCCATCGCGGGGGTAACACCGGGGAGCTGTTTTTT. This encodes CASSHRGGNTGELFF.

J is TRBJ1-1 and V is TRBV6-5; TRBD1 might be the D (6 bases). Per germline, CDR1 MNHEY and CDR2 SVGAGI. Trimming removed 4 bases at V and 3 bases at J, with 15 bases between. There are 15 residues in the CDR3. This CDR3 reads CASSSLGGRYTEAFF. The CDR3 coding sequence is TGTGCCAGCAGTTCTCTGGGGGGCCGGTACACTGAAGCTTTCTTT.

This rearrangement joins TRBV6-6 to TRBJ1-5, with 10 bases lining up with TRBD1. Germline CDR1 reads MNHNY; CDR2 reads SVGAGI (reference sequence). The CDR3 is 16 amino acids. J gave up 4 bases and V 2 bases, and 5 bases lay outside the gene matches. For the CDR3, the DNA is TGTGCCAGCAGTTACCAAGGACAGGGGGGGAATCAGCCCCAGCATTTT. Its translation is CASSYQGQGGNQPQHF.

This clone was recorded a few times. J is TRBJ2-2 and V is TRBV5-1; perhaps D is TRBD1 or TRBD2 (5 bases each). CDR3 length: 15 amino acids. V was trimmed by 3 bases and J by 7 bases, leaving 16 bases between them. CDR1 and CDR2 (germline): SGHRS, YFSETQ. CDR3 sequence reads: CASSSIQGANGELFF. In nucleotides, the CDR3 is TGCGCCAGCAGCTCTATCCAGGGAGCGAACGGGGAGCTGTTTTTT. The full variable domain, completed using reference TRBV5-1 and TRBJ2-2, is KAGVTQTPRYLIKTRGQQVTLSCSPISGHRSVSWYQQTPGQGLQFLFEYFSETQRNKGNFPGRFSGRQFSNSRSEMNVSTLELGDSALYLCASSSIQGANGELFFGEGSRLTVL.

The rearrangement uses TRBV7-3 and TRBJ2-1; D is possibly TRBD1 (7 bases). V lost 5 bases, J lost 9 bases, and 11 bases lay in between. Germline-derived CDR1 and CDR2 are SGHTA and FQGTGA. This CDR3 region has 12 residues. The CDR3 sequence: CASSRQGGEQFF. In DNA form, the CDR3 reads TGTGCCAGCAGCCGTCAGGGGGGTGAGCAGTTCTTC.

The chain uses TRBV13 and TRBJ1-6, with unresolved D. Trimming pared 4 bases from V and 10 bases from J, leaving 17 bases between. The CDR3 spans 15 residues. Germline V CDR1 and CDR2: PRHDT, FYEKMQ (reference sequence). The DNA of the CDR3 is TGTGCCAGCAGCTCGCCCGCGGACCGAGACTCACCCCTCCACTTT. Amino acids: CASSSPADRDSPLHF.

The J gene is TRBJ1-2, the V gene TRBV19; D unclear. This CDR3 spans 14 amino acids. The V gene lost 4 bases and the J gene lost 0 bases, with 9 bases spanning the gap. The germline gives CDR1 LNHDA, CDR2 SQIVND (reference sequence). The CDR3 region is CASSTASANYGYTF. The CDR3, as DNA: TGTGCCAGTAGTACCGCCTCAGCTAACTATGGCTACACCTTC.

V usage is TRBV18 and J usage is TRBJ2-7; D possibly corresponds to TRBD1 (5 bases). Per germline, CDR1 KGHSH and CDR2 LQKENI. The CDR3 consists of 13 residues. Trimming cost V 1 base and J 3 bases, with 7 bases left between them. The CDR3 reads CASSPRDSYEQYF. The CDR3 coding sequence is TGTGCCAGCTCACCACGCGACAGCTACGAGCAGTACTTC.

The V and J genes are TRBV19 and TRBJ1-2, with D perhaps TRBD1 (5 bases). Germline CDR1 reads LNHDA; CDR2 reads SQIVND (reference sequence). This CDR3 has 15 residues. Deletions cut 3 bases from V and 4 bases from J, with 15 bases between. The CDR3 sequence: CASSIFYRGFYGYTF. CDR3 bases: TGTGCCAGTAGTATTTTTTATCGGGGGTTCTATGGCTACACCTTC.

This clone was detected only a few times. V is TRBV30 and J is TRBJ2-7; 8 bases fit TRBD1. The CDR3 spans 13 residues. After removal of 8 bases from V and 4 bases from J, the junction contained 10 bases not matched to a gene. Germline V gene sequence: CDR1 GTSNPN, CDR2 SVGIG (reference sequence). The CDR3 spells CATFNDRGYEQYF. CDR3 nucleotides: TGTGCCACCTTTAACGACAGGGGTTACGAGCAGTACTTC. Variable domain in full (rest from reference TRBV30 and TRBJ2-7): SQTIHQWPATLVQPVGSPLSLECTVEGTSNPNLYWYRQAAGRGLQLLFYSVGIGQISSEVPQNLSASRPQDRQFILSSKKLLLSDSGFYLCATFNDRGYEQYFGPGTRLTVT.

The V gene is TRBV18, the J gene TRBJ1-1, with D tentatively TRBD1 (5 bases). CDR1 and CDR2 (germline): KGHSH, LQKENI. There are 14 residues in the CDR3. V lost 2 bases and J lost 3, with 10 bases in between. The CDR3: CASSPGGKDTEAFF. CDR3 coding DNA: TGTGCCAGCTCACCAGGGGGGAAGGACACTGAAGCTTTCTTT.

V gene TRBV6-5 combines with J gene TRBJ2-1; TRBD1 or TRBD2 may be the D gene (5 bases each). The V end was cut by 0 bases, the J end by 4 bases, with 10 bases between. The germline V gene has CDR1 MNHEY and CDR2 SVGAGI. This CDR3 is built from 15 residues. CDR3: CASSYSGRTYNEQFF. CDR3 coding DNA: TGTGCCAGCAGTTACTCGGGACGGACTTACAATGAGCAGTTCTTC.

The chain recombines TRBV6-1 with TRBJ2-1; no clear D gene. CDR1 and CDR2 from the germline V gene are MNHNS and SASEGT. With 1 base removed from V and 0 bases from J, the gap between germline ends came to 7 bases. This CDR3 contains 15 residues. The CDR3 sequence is CASSEDSSSYNEQFF. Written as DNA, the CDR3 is TGTGCCAGCAGTGAAGATTCTAGCTCCTACAATGAGCAGTTCTTC.